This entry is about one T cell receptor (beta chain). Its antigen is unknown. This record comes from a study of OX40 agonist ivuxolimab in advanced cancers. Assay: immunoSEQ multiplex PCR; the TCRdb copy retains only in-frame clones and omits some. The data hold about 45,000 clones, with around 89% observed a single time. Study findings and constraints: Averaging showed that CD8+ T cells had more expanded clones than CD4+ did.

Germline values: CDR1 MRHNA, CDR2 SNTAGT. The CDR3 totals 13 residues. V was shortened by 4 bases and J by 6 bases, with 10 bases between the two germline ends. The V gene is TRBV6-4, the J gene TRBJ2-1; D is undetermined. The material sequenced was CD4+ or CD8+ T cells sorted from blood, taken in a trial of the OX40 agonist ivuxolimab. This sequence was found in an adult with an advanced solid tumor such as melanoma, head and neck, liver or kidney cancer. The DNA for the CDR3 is TGTGCCAGCAGTGCTACGGATATCAATGAGCAGTTCTTC. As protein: CASSATDINEQFF.